The 31 T cell receptor beta chains listed next were all sequenced from one sample in a study of CD8 T cells in ankylosing spondylitis (dated by TCRdb to the late 2010s). Library creation used 5' RACE. The run used an Illumina HiSeq 2500. TCRdb reran the public reads through fastp at Q25 and MiXCR, keeping productive beta chains. Each CDR3 protein gets just one entry, which takes the most common genes and DNA from the rows behind it. The sample table contains 200,000 to 250,000 distinct CDR3 sequences; only one count was recorded for around 10% of them. The biggest ten clones account for 6% to 7.5% of the sample. Sequencing input: blood, either unsorted or a sorted T cell fraction (not recorded which). All receptors derive from a male donor with ankylosing spondylitis or in good health (not recorded which).

This clonotype was picked up many times. This chain's CDR3 is CASSLDQEWTDTQYF. CDR3 nucleotide sequence: TGCGCCAGCAGCTTGGACCAGGAATGGACAGATACGCAGTATTTT. The rearrangement uses TRBV5-1 and TRBJ2-3; D unclear. The CDR3 loop spans 15 amino acids. Germline values: CDR1 SGHRS, CDR2 YFSETQ. Trimming took 0 bases from V and 3 from J, leaving 11 bases between them.

This clonotype occurred a few times. The chain is built from TRBV9 and TRBJ1-4; 7 positions match TRBD1. Germline CDR1 is SGDLS and CDR2 is YYNGEE. V gave up 0 bases and J gave up 7 bases; unmatched junction bases: 3. The CDR3 spans 14 residues. The CDR3: CASSVAQGSEKLFF. CDR3 coding DNA: TGTGCCAGCAGCGTAGCACAGGGGAGTGAAAAACTGTTTTTT.

This clonotype was counted only a few times. The genes are TRBV7-3 and TRBJ2-7; D is uncertain. Germline CDR1 reads SGHTA; CDR2 reads FQGTGA. With 1 base removed from V and 0 bases from J, the gap between germline ends came to 13 bases. The CDR3 sequence is 16 residues long. CDR3 DNA: TGTGCCAGCAGCTTAAATAGGCCCCTGTACTCCTACGAGCAGTACTTC. Protein: CASSLNRPLYSYEQYF.

This rearrangement joins TRBV7-2 to TRBJ1-1; no clear D gene. Between the trimmed V and J ends, which lost 4 bases and 3 bases, there was a span of 12 bases. This CDR3 spans 14 amino acids. Germline loops: CDR1 SGHTA, CDR2 FQGNSA. The CDR3 DNA reads TGTGCCAGCAGCTCCCCCGGTACCGACACTGAAGCTTTCTTT. Its protein product is CASSSPGTDTEAFF. The whole variable domain, filled in from reference TRBV7-2 and TRBJ1-1, reads GAGVSQSPSNKVTEKGKDVELRCDPISGHTALYWYRQSLGQGLEFLIYFQGNSAPDKSGLPSDRFSAERTGGSVSTLTIQRTQQEDSAVYLCASSSPGTDTEAFFGQGTRLTVV.

There are a few counts of this clonotype. V and J are TRBV24-1 and TRBJ1-1; possibly TRBD1 for D (6 bases). Germline V gene lookup returns CDR1 KGHDR and CDR2 SFDVKD. The CDR3 contains 13 residues. V lost 7 bases, J lost 4 bases, and 12 bases lay in between. The CDR3 region is CATSLKQGTEAFF. In DNA form, the CDR3 reads TGTGCCACCAGCCTCAAACAGGGCACTGAAGCTTTCTTT.

This clonotype was observed at least ten times. V and J are TRBV5-8 and TRBJ1-5, with D uncertain. Trimming took off 2 bases at V and 1 base at J, with 4 bases between the two ends. The CDR3 is 13 amino acids. Germline loops: CDR1 SGHTS, CDR2 YDEGEE. The CDR3 protein is CASSFTSNQPQHF. In DNA form, the CDR3 reads TGTGCCAGCAGCTTTACCAGCAATCAGCCCCAGCATTTT.

The chain recombines TRBV4-1 with TRBJ2-7; the D is unclear. Germline V lookup: CDR1 MGHRA, CDR2 YSYEKL. V gave up 4 bases and J gave up 3 bases, with 19 bases separating them. This CDR3 has 16 amino acids. This CDR3 is CASSPLLRASDYEQYF. CDR3 sequence (DNA): TGCGCCAGCAGCCCCTTATTGCGCGCCTCCGACTACGAGCAGTACTTC.

This clonotype has just a few counts. The chain recombines TRBV7-9 with TRBJ2-5, with a possible D match to TRBD1 (6 bases). Germline assignment: CDR1 SEHNR and CDR2 FQNEAQ (reference sequence). This CDR3 is built from 14 residues. The germline V and J ends were trimmed by 6 bases and 0 bases, with 11 bases remaining between them. This CDR3 is CASRSRGYQETQYF. CDR3 sequence (DNA): TGTGCCAGCAGATCCAGGGGCTACCAAGAGACCCAGTACTTC. The whole variable domain, remainder taken from reference TRBV7-9 and TRBJ2-5, is DTGVSQNPRHKITKRGQNVTFRCDPISEHNRLYWYRQTLGQGPEFLTYFQNEAQLEKSRLLSDRFSAERPKGSFSTLEIQRTEQGDSAMYLCASRSRGYQETQYFGPGTRLLVL.

V gene TRBV20-1 combines with J gene TRBJ2-1; D may be TRBD1 (6 bases). CDR3 length equals 13 residues. Germline V lookup: CDR1 DFQATT, CDR2 SNEGSKA (reference sequence). V lost 0 bases and J 8 bases, leaving 11 bases between the germline ends. CDR3 loop: CSAREPNRDEQFF. The CDR3 nucleotides are TGCAGTGCTAGAGAGCCCAACAGGGATGAGCAGTTCTTC.

The table lists this clonotype with many counts. The chain combines TRBV20-1 with TRBJ2-2; TRBD2 agrees at 9 bases. This CDR3 is built from 16 residues. Trimming cost V 0 bases and J 3 bases; bases outside gene matches: 5. CDR1 and CDR2 (germline): DFQATT, SNEGSKA (reference sequence). In nucleotides, the CDR3 is TGCAGTGCTAGAGATTATGCGGGAGGGCACACCGGGGAGCTGTTTTTT. It codes for CSARDYAGGHTGELFF.

The rearrangement joins TRBV7-2 to TRBJ2-3; a possible D gene is TRBD1 (5 bases). The length of the CDR3 is 15 residues. Trimming cost V 8 bases and J 3 bases, with 18 bases left between them. From germline, CDR1 is SGHTA and CDR2 FQGNSA. This CDR3 is CASVRRAGSTDTQYF. The CDR3 DNA is TGTGCCAGCGTCCGTCGGGCAGGGTCAACAGATACGCAGTATTTT.

This clonotype was counted at least ten times. The V and J genes are TRBV30 and TRBJ1-2, with 7 bases fitting TRBD1. Germline V gene sequence: CDR1 GTSNPN, CDR2 SVGIG (reference sequence). V lost 2 bases to trimming and J lost 2 bases; unmatched junction nucleotides: 11. CDR3 length: 16 amino acids. CDR3 sequence (DNA): TGTGCCTGGAGTAACCCCTCTGGACAGGCAAACTATGGCTACACCTTC. It codes for CAWSNPSGQANYGYTF.

In its sample, this clonotype was seen many times. The chain joins TRBV5-1 to TRBJ2-5; 8 bases agree with TRBD1. V was pared by 5 bases and J by 2 bases, with 11 bases of the junction left unmatched. The CDR3 runs 16 residues. CDR1 and CDR2 from the germline V gene are SGHRS and YFSETQ. This CDR3 is CASSSGWDRKQETQYF. CDR3 nucleotides: TGCGCCAGCAGTTCGGGTTGGGACAGGAAACAAGAGACCCAGTACTTC.

This clonotype was observed a few times. Germline and junction disagree at one end, which may indicate a read error. The chain has TRBV7-2 and TRBJ2-7, with 10 bases matching TRBD1. Germline-derived CDR1 and CDR2 are SGHTA and FQGNSA. This CDR3 has 15 amino acids. CDR3 protein: CASSRAGTGAYAQYF. The CDR3 DNA reads TGTGCCAGCAGCCGAGCCGGGACAGGGGCGTACGCGCAGTACTTC.

This clonotype occurred many times. This sequence joins TRBV5-5 and TRBJ2-5; TRBD1 matches at 7 bases. Germline values: CDR1 SGHKS, CDR2 YYEKEE (reference sequence). The CDR3 has 14 residues. The trim removed 4 bases at V and 1 base at J, leaving 4 bases unmatched. CDR3 loop: CASSRWDSQETQYF. In DNA form, the CDR3 reads TGTGCCAGCAGCCGCTGGGACAGCCAAGAGACCCAGTACTTC.

This clonotype was recorded many times. The CDR3 protein is CASSQEETQYF. The CDR3 nucleotides are TGTGCCAGCTCACAGGAAGAGACCCAGTACTTC. J is TRBJ2-5 and V is TRBV3-1, with a tentative D call TRBD1 (5 bases). CDR1 is LGHDT and CDR2 is YNNKEL in the germline V gene (reference sequence). CDR3 length: 11 residues. V was shortened by 8 bases and J by 3 bases, with 7 bases between the two germline ends.

The V gene is TRBV21-1, the J gene TRBJ1-5. TRBV21-1 is listed as a pseudogene. This CDR3 is 12 amino acids long. CDR3 bases: TGTGCCAGCAGCAAAAGCAATCAGCCCCAGCATTTT. This translates into CASSKSNQPQHF.

Many counts were recorded for this clonotype. J is TRBJ1-2 and V is TRBV20-1; D is unclear. Trimming took 4 bases from V and 3 from J, leaving 9 bases between them. CDR1 and CDR2 (germline): DFQATT, SNEGSKA (reference sequence). This CDR3 region has 12 residues. CDR3 sequence (DNA): TGCAGTGCTACAATAAGTGACTATGGCTACACCTTC. Its translation: CSATISDYGYTF.

This clonotype has ten or more counts. The rearrangement joins TRBV5-1 to TRBJ1-2; 8 bases map to TRBD1. This CDR3 region has 15 residues. V dropped 5 bases and J dropped 0; count of bases not matched to a gene: 6. Germline V gives CDR1 SGHRS, CDR2 YFSETQ. The CDR3: CASSYRQGTNYGYTF. The CDR3 nucleotides are TGCGCCAGCAGTTACAGACAGGGGACTAACTATGGCTACACCTTC. Based on the CDR3 plus reference TRBV5-1 and TRBJ1-2, the full variable domain is KAGVTQTPRYLIKTRGQQVTLSCSPISGHRSVSWYQQTPGQGLQFLFEYFSETQRNKGNFPGRFSGRQFSNSRSEMNVSTLELGDSALYLCASSYRQGTNYGYTFGSGTRLTVV.

This clonotype was observed a few times. This chain connects TRBV5-6 to TRBJ2-1, with D tentatively TRBD2 (5 bases). Germline assignment: CDR1 SGHDT and CDR2 YYEEEE. Trimming pared 0 bases from V and 6 bases from J, leaving 16 bases between. The length of the CDR3 is 16 residues. The CDR3 DNA sequence: TGTGCCAGCAGCTTGGCCGGAGGCCCGAGGGTCAATGAGCAGTTCTTC. Amino acids: CASSLAGGPRVNEQFF. The complete variable domain, with remaining parts taken from reference TRBV5-6 and TRBJ2-1, reads DAGVTQSPTHLIKTRGQQVTLRCSPKSGHDTVSWYQQALGQGPQFIFQYYEEEERQRGNFPDRFSGHQFPNYSSELNVNALLLGDSALYLCASSLAGGPRVNEQFFGPGTRLTVL.

The table lists this clonotype with many counts. The rearrangement uses TRBV5-1 and TRBJ2-1, with D perhaps matching TRBD2 (6 bases). V shed 3 bases and J shed 3 bases, with 16 bases lying between them. Germline V gives CDR1 SGHRS, CDR2 YFSETQ. The length of the CDR3 is 16 residues. This CDR3 is CASSWGGVEYYNEQFF. The CDR3, as DNA: TGCGCCAGCAGCTGGGGAGGAGTTGAGTACTACAATGAGCAGTTCTTC.

This clonotype showed up many times. The V call is TRBV12-3 or TRBV12-4, the J call TRBJ2-5, with D hard to call. This CDR3 contains 14 residues. Deletions cut 3 bases from V and 1 base from J, with 9 bases between. The chain's CDR3 is CASSFGAAQETQYF. The CDR3 DNA follows: TGTGCCAGCAGTTTTGGCGCGGCCCAAGAGACCCAGTACTTC.

This clonotype has a count of ten or more. The chain is built from TRBV5-6 and TRBJ2-7; D gene unclear. Germline CDR1 and CDR2: SGHDT and YYEEEE. The V gene lost 0 bases and the J gene lost 4 bases, with 14 bases spanning the gap. The CDR3 is 15 residues long. The CDR3 bases are TGTGCCAGCAGCTTGGGGGTCATGACAATTTACGAGCAGTACTTC. Residues: CASSLGVMTIYEQYF.

This clonotype has at least ten counts. The rearrangement joins TRBV6-1 to TRBJ1-5, with TRBD1 matching over 7 bases. There are 13 residues in the CDR3. Germline V gene data show CDR1 as MNHNS and CDR2 as SASEGT. V shed 6 bases and J 6 bases; nucleotides not matched to a gene: 5. The CDR3 nucleotides are TGTGCCAGCAGGCAGGGGGTATCTCAGCCCCAGCATTTT. Translated: CASRQGVSQPQHF.

This chain connects TRBV5-1 to TRBJ2-3; tentatively, D is TRBD1 (5 bases). This CDR3 is built from 15 residues. The germline V gene has CDR1 SGHRS and CDR2 YFSETQ. Trimming removed 4 bases from V and 4 bases from J, with 16 bases in between. The CDR3 protein is CASSPQGLLADTQYF. The CDR3 nucleotides are TGCGCCAGCAGCCCGCAGGGCCTGCTTGCAGATACGCAGTATTTT. Full variable domain (remainder filled in from reference TRBV5-1 and TRBJ2-3): KAGVTQTPRYLIKTRGQQVTLSCSPISGHRSVSWYQQTPGQGLQFLFEYFSETQRNKGNFPGRFSGRQFSNSRSEMNVSTLELGDSALYLCASSPQGLLADTQYFGPGTRLTVL.

The genes are TRBV14 and TRBJ2-1; 8 bases match TRBD2. Trimming at V came to 3 bases and at J to 7 bases, leaving 2 bases not matched to a gene. CDR3 length: 13 residues. Germline assignment: CDR1 SGHDN and CDR2 FVKESK. CDR3 in amino acids: CASSHGGGNEQFF. For the CDR3, the DNA is TGTGCCAGCAGCCATGGCGGGGGGAATGAGCAGTTCTTC.

V usage is TRBV3-1 and J usage is TRBJ2-2; a weak D match, TRBD2 (6 bases). Germline V gene lookup returns CDR1 LGHDT and CDR2 YNNKEL (reference sequence). V dropped 2 bases and J dropped 13 bases, with 17 bases sitting between them. The CDR3 totals 14 residues. The CDR3 nucleotides are TGTGCCAGCAGCCAAAATCCCGGGACTTTTTTGCTGTTTTTT. Amino acid sequence: CASSQNPGTFLLFF.

Only a few counts were recorded for this clonotype. This may arise from a read error, as a much more abundant clone is one base away. The genes are TRBV24-1 and TRBJ1-2, with D hard to call. The CDR3 spans 15 residues. CDR1 and CDR2 (germline): KGHDR, SFDVKD. The CDR3 sequence: CASSDLTGSNYGYTF. In DNA, the CDR3 is TGTGCCTCCAGTGATTTGACGGGGTCGAACTATGGCTACACCTTC.

This chain joins TRBV3-1 and TRBJ2-1, with D maybe TRBD2 (5 bases). Germline CDR1 reads LGHDT; CDR2 reads YNNKEL (reference sequence). Trimming pared 8 bases from V and 5 bases from J, leaving 16 bases between. The CDR3 contains 14 residues. CDR3 loop: CASALSGPHNEQFF. The CDR3 region has the DNA TGTGCCAGCGCCTTAAGCGGCCCCCACAATGAGCAGTTCTTC.

The V and J genes are TRBV6-1 and TRBJ2-7; 8 nucleotides align to TRBD2. V lost 1 base to trimming and J lost 6 bases; unmatched junction nucleotides: 11. This CDR3 region has 16 residues. Germline V gene lookup returns CDR1 MNHNS and CDR2 SASEGT. The CDR3 nucleotides are TGTGCCAGCAGTGAAGGGCTAGCGGGTCTGAGGGCCGAGCAGTACTTC. Translation: CASSEGLAGLRAEQYF.

This clonotype was observed many times. The chain combines TRBV7-2 with TRBJ2-1, with D unclear. V was cut by 1 base and J by 9 bases, with 7 bases left in between. The CDR3 spans 12 residues. Germline CDR1 is SGHTA and CDR2 is FQGNSA. CDR3: CASSLENLEQFF. CDR3 in DNA: TGTGCCAGCAGCTTAGAGAACCTTGAGCAGTTCTTC.